These T cell receptor beta chains were read from a single sample in a study of beta chain features in type 1 diabetes. TCRdb keeps only in-frame clones here, not all; method: immunoSEQ multiplex PCR. The sample contains approximately 150,000 clones, under 11% of which appear only once. Material: naive CD4+ T cells from blood. These receptors were collected from a man between 18 and 29 years old in good health. Each CDR3 is given with its conserved first and last residue.

TRBJ2-1 TRBV5-4 CATGERGGYNEQFF
TRBJ2-3 TRBV15 CATSRVHSRAGDTDTQYF
TRBJ2-2 TRBV6-6 CASTYLRGTTGELFF
TRBJ2-3 TRBV21-1 CASSKKTRDRALPDTQYF
TRBJ1-1 TRBV5-6 CASSLPLDGGGTEAFF
TRBJ1-2 TRBV6-4 CASSDSYGTGGRYGYTF
TRBJ2-3 TRBV28 CASSPGDPSTDTQYF
TRBJ2-7 TRBV10-3 CAISVGTYPYEQYF
TRBJ2-1 TRBV10-3 CAIRAYSYNEQFF
TRBJ2-7 TRBV18 CASSLHRDSYEQYF
TRBJ2-7 TRBV19 CASSIRTSGTYEQYF
TRBJ1-1 TRBV7-9 CASSSGQGNTEAFF
TRBJ2-3 TRBV7-3 CASSSRGTDTQYF
- TRBV7-2 CASSLQVEQYF
TRBJ2-2 TRBV19 CASSTLTSGYPGELFF
TRBJ1-6 TRBV6-1 CASSEGQFNSPLHF
TRBJ2-1 TRBV4-2 CASSLAPNEQFF
TRBJ2-2 TRBV30 CAWSVNRRTGELFF
TRBJ2-7 TRBV7-9 CASSAAGLSTVF
TRBJ1-6 TRBV15 CATSRDIGRGRGSPLHF
TRBJ1-4 TRBV10-3 CAISEWAPATNEKLFF
TRBJ2-7 TRBV6-5 CASSWRGGTYEQYF
- TRBV7-9 CATAGQGIHEQYF
TRBJ2-1 TRBV7-3 CASSFGLAGYYEQFF
TRBJ2-5 TRBV4-1 CASSHPGGAKETQYF
TRBJ2-7 TRBV5-1 CASSAYTGTGGAEQYF
TRBJ2-5 TRBV29-1 CSVEVWTSGGGQETQYF
TRBJ2-3 TRBV7-2 CASSKDRGTDTQYF
TRBJ2-1 TRBV4-1 CASSQDLASGAYNEQFF
TRBJ2-7 TRBV4-2 CASSQGVLSETYEQYF
TRBJ1-2 TRBV6-5 CASGPEGRYGYTF
TRBJ2-1 TRBV7-2 CASSSSTGWYNEQFF
TRBJ2-1 TRBV7-3 CASSREGRGMDEQFF
TRBJ1-5 TRBV19 CASDRVTNQPQHF
TRBJ2-3 TRBV7-9 CASTQVGGTGDTQYF
TRBJ1-5 TRBV9 CASSTGQGNQPQHF
TRBJ1-2 TRBV15 CATSRGTVYGYTF
TRBJ2-3 TRBV7-2 CASRRTGGGNTQYF
TRBJ1-4 TRBV5-1 CASSIRTGANEKLFF
TRBJ2-1 TRBV4-3 CASSQDSQGLYNEQFF
TRBJ2-3 TRBV5-1 CASSLVAGSTDTQYF
TRBJ2-4 TRBV6-5 CASSPTGASNIQYF
TRBJ1-3 TRBV6-5 CATRQGAGNTIYF
TRBJ1-1 TRBV4-3 CASSQDLGRGTEAFF
TRBJ1-3 TRBV7-6 CASSPDRENTIYF
TRBJ2-2 TRBV7-2 CASSLALTGTGNTGELFF
TRBJ2-1 TRBV18 CASSPPGGGSYNEQFF
TRBJ1-6 TRBV15 CATSRDWGPSSPLHF
TRBJ1-5 TRBV7-9 CASSLFGTEGQPQHF
TRBJ1-4 TRBV30 CAWSVGGSNEKLFF
TRBJ1-6 TRBV4-1 CASSQVGGTYNSPLHF
TRBJ2-2 TRBV7-2 CASSPRLASNTGELFF
TRBJ2-7 TRBV6-5 CASSKPGGLYEQYF
TRBJ2-5 TRBV5-6 CASSLTSGWQETQYF
TRBJ1-2 TRBV14 CASSQGSTFNYGYTF